Only a few counts were recorded for the clone carrying this T cell receptor beta chain. TCRdb reanalysed the 5' RACE reads using MiXCR and keeps one entry per CDR3 protein. The sample contains nearly 55,000 distinct CDR3 sequences, approximately 23% of which appear only once. Sequenced sample: tumor-infiltrating naive CD4+ T cells sorted from the breast tumor. As to subset: naive CD4+ T cells, CD4+CD45RA+CD25-. This receptor was taken from a female donor with breast cancer.

Written as DNA, the CDR3 is TGTGCCAGCAGCCCACAGGGTTGGAATCAGCCCCAGCATTTT. Translated: CASSPQGWNQPQHF. The rearrangement joins TRBV7-2 to TRBJ1-5; D possibly corresponds to TRBD1 (6 bases). Germline V gene data show CDR1 as SGHTA and CDR2 as FQGNSA. CDR3 size: 14 residues. V was shortened by 5 bases and J by 4 bases, with 12 bases between the two germline ends.